This entry features one T cell receptor (beta chain) sequence. Its specificity is not known. These data come from a study of cytomegalovirus exposure and HLA in healthy donors. The study's findings and limits: In a later analysis, an Asian-associated ancestry cluster reportedly showed fewer N-insertions than the 666-donor mean.

A multiplex PCR was run with 60 Vbeta primers and 13 Jbeta primers. TCRdb's copy holds only in-frame clones and misses some; the assay was immunoSEQ multiplex PCR. Here the sample spans fewer than 150,000 clones, 77% being singletons. The TCR comes from a man aged 25-45 years in good health and CMV-seronegative. Sequenced: PBMCs.

The CDR3 loop reads CASSLGGGGLEAFF. The CDR3 DNA reads as TGTGCCAGCAGCTTAGGAGGCGGCGGGCTTGAAGCTTTCTTT. This chain links TRBV11-2 with TRBJ1-1; D ambiguous. Trimming took 1 base from V and 7 from J, leaving 13 bases between them. The germline V gene has CDR1 SGHAT and CDR2 FQNNGV. This CDR3 is built from 14 residues.